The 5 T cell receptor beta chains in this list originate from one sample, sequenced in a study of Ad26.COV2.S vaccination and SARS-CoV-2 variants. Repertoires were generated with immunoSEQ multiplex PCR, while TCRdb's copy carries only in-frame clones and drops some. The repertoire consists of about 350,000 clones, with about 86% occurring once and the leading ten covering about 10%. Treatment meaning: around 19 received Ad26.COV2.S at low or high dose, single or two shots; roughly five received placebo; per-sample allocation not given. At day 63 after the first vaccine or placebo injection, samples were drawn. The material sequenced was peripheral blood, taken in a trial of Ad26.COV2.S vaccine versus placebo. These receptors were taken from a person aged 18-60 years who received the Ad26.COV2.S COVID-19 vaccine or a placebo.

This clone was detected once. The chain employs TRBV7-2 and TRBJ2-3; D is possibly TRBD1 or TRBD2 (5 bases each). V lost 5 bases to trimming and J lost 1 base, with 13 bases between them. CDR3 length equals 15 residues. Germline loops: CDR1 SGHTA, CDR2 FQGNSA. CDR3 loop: CASSRRTTGTDTQYF. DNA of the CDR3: TGTGCCAGCAGCCGGAGGACAACGGGCACAGATACGCAGTATTTT.

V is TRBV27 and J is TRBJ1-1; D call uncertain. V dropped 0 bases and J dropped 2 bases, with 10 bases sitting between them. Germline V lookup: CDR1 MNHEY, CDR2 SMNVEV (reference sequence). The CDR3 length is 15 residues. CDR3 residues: CASSLSPSPNTEAFF. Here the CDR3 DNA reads TGTGCCAGCAGTTTATCCCCAAGTCCAAACACTGAAGCTTTCTTT.

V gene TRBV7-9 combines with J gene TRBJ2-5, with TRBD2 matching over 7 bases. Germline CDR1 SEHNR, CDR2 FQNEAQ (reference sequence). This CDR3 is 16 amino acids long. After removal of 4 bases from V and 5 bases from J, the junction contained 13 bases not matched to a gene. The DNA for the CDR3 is TGTGCCAGCAGCTCCCATCTTCGGACTAGTCGGGAGACCCAGTACTTC. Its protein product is CASSSHLRTSRETQYF.

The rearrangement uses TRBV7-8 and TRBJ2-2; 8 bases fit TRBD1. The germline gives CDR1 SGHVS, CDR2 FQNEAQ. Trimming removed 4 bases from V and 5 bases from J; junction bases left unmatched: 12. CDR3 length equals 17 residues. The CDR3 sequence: CASSSGLQGARTGELFF. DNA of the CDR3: TGTGCCAGCAGCTCAGGGCTCCAGGGGGCACGGACCGGGGAGCTGTTTTTT.

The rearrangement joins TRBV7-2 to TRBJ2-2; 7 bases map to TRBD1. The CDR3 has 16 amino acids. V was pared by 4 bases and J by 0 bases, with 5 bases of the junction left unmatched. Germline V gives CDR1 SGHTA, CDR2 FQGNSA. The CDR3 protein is CASSSAGTANTGELFF. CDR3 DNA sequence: TGTGCCAGCAGCTCCGCCGGGACAGCGAACACCGGGGAGCTGTTTTTT.